These 6 T cell receptor beta chains were all obtained from the same sample, sequenced in a study of T-cell reconstitution after alpha-beta-depleted transplantation in children. Library preparation (for TCRbeta) was performed with unique molecular identifiers. Via MiXCR, TCRdb re-called the PCR reads, giving one row per CDR3 protein. This table has nearly 350,000 distinct CDR3 sequences, around 15% appearing once. Sample: PBMCs, mostly from graft donor cells, taken 360 days after TCRalphabeta/CD19-depleted stem cell transplant. These receptors were obtained from a male patient aged 2 to 9 who had a stem cell transplant for acute lymphoblastic leukemia, so the T cells may come from the graft donor.

This clonotype showed up just a few times. V gene TRBV28 combines with J gene TRBJ2-1; D is undetermined. CDR1 and CDR2 (germline): MDHEN, SYDVKM. The CDR3 runs 19 residues. Trimming stripped 5 bases from V and 1 base from J, with 24 bases between. The CDR3 coding sequence is TGTGCCAGCAGTCTAAAACCTAGGTGGAACTCCTTTTCCTACAATGAGCAGTTCTTC. Translating gives CASSLKPRWNSFSYNEQFF. Drawing the rest from reference TRBV28 and TRBJ2-1, the complete variable domain is DVKVTQSSRYLVKRTGEKVFLECVQDMDHENMFWYRQDPGLGLRLIYFSYDVKMKEKGDIPEGYSVSREKKERFSLILESASTNQTSMYLCASSLKPRWNSFSYNEQFFGPGTRLTVL.

The chain uses TRBV4-1 and TRBJ1-1, with D maybe TRBD1 (6 bases). V shed 6 bases and J shed 5 bases, with 16 bases lying between them. Germline V gene lookup returns CDR1 MGHRA and CDR2 YSYEKL. The CDR3 contains 14 residues. The CDR3: CASRGAPGGTEAFF. The CDR3 region has the DNA TGCGCCAGCAGGGGGGCTCCAGGCGGGACTGAAGCTTTCTTT.

The chain is built from TRBV12-3 or TRBV12-4 and TRBJ2-2; perhaps TRBD1 as D (6 bases). The V gene lost 6 bases and the J gene lost 2 bases, with 10 bases spanning the gap. CDR3 length: 14 residues. CDR3 nucleotide sequence: TGTGCCAGCAGCCGGACAGATAACACCGGGGAGCTGTTTTTT. Translating it yields CASSRTDNTGELFF.

The chain has TRBV28 and TRBJ2-2, with D perhaps TRBD1 (5 bases). The CDR3 contains 14 residues. With 3 bases removed from V and 3 bases from J, the gap between germline ends came to 8 bases. From germline, CDR1 is MDHEN and CDR2 SYDVKM. The CDR3 DNA reads TGTGCCAGCAGTTTCGACAGCTACACCGGGGAGCTGTTTTTT. As protein: CASSFDSYTGELFF.

Only a few counts were recorded for this clonotype. The chain recombines TRBV6-2 or TRBV6-3 with TRBJ2-1; TRBD1 matches at 11 bases. There are 12 residues in the CDR3. CDR1 and CDR2 (germline): MNHEY, SVGEGT. The V and J ends lost 2 bases and 14 bases, in that order; junction bases with no gene match: 2. In DNA form, the CDR3 reads TGTGCCAGCAGTTACGGGACAGGGGGAGAGTTCTTC. It specifies CASSYGTGGEFF.

In this sample, this clonotype turned up once. At one end, the junction sequence differs from germline, possibly due to a read error. J is TRBJ2-5 and V is TRBV12-3 or TRBV12-4; D is uncertain. The CDR3 is 14 amino acids. The CDR3: CASSPISGREAQYF. The CDR3 DNA is TGTGCCAGCAGCCCAATCTCGGGCCGAGAGGCCCAGTACTTC.